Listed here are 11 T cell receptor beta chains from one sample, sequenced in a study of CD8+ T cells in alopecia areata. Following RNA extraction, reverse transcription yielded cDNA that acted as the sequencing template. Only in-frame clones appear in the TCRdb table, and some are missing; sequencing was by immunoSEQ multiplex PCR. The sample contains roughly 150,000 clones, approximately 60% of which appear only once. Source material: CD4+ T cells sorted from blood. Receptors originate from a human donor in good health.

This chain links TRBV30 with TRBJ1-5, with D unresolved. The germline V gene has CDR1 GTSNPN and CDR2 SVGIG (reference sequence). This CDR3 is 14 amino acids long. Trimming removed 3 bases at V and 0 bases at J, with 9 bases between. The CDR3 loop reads CAWSPNYSNQPQHF. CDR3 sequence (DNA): TGTGCCTGGAGCCCCAATTATAGCAATCAGCCCCAGCATTTT.

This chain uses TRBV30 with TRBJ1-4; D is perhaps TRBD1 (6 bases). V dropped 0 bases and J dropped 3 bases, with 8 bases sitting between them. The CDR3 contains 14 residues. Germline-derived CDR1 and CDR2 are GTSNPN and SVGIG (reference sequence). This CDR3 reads CAWSVGAPNEKLFF. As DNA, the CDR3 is TGTGCCTGGAGTGTGGGGGCCCCTAATGAAAAACTGTTTTTT. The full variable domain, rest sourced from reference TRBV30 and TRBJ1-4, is SQTIHQWPATLVQPVGSPLSLECTVEGTSNPNLYWYRQAAGRGLQLLFYSVGIGQISSEVPQNLSASRPQDRQFILSSKKLLLSDSGFYLCAWSVGAPNEKLFFGSGTQLSVL.

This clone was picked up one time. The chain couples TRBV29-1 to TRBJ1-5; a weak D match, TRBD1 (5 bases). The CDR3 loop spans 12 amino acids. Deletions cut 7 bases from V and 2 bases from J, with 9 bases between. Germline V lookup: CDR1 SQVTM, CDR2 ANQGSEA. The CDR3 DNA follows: TGCAGCGGTGGGGACGGCAATCAGCCCCAGCATTTT. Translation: CSGGDGNQPQHF.

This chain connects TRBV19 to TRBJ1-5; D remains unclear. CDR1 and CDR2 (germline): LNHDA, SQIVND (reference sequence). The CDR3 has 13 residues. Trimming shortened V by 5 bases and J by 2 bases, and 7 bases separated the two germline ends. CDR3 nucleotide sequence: TGTGCCAGTAGTCCGACCCGCAATCAGCCCCAGCATTTT. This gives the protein CASSPTRNQPQHF.

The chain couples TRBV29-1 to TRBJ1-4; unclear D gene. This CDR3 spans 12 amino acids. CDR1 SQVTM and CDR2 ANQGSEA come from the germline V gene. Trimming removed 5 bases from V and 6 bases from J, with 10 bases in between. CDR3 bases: TGCAGCGTTCAAGGGAACGATGAAAAACTGTTTTTT. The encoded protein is CSVQGNDEKLFF.

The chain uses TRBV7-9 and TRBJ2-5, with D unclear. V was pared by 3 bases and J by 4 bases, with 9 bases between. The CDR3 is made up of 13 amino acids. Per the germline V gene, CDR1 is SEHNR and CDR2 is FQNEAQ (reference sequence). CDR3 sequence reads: CASSLFKGETQYF. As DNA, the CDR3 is TGTGCCAGCAGCTTGTTCAAGGGAGAGACCCAGTACTTC. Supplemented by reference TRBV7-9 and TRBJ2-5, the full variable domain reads DTGVSQNPRHKITKRGQNVTFRCDPISEHNRLYWYRQTLGQGPEFLTYFQNEAQLEKSRLLSDRFSAERPKGSFSTLEIQRTEQGDSAMYLCASSLFKGETQYFGPGTRLLVL.

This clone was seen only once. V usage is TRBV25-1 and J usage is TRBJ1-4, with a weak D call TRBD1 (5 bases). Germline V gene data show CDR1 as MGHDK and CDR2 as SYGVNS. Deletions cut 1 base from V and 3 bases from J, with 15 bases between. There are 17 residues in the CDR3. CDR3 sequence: CASSELQARGANEKLFF. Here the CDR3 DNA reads TGTGCCAGCAGTGAATTACAGGCAAGAGGCGCTAATGAAAAACTGTTTTTT.

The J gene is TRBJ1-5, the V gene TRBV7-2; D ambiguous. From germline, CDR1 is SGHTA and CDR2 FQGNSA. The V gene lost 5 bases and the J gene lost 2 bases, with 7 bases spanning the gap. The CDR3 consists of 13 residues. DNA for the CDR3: TGTGCCAGCAGCGGCAGCGGCAATCAGCCCCAGCATTTT. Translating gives CASSGSGNQPQHF.

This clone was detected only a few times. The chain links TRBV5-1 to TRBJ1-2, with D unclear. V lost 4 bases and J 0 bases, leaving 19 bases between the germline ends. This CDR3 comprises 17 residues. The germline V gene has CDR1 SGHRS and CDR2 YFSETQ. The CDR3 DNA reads TGCGCCAGCAGCCGCCATACGGGAGGTCAACCTAACTATGGCTACACCTTC. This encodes CASSRHTGGQPNYGYTF. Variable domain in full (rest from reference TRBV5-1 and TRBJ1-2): KAGVTQTPRYLIKTRGQQVTLSCSPISGHRSVSWYQQTPGQGLQFLFEYFSETQRNKGNFPGRFSGRQFSNSRSEMNVSTLELGDSALYLCASSRHTGGQPNYGYTFGSGTRLTVV.

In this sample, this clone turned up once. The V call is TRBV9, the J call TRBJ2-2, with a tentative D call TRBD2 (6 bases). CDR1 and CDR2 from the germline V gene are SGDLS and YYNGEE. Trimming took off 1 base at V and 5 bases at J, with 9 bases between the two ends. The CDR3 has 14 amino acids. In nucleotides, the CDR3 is TGTGCCAGCAGCGTATTAGCGGAGACCGGGGAGCTGTTTTTT. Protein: CASSVLAETGELFF.

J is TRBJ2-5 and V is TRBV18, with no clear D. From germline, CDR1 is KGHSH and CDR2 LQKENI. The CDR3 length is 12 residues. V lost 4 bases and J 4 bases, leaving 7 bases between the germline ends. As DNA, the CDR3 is TGTGCCAGCTCACAATCGATAGAGACCCAGTACTTC. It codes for CASSQSIETQYF.